These 32 T cell receptor beta chains were all obtained from the same sample, sequenced in a study of blood T cell repertoires in COVID-19. Assay used: immunoSEQ multiplex PCR; TCRdb lists only in-frame clones, some missing. The sample shows approximately 280,000 clones, about 89% of them seen only once. The sample comprised peripheral blood. These receptors were taken from a man aged 40-49 years with acute or convalescent COVID-19.

This chain joins TRBV11-2 and TRBJ2-1; perhaps TRBD2 as D (6 bases). The CDR3 is 16 residues long. Germline assignment: CDR1 SGHAT and CDR2 FQNNGV. V was trimmed by 5 bases and J by 9 bases, leaving 23 bases between them. The CDR3 DNA reads as TGTGCCAGCAGCGCCCAGGAGGGATTACCAAAAGGTGAGCAGTTCTTC. It translates to CASSAQEGLPKGEQFF.

The chain is built from TRBV5-1 and TRBJ2-1; 7 bases are a match to TRBD2. There are 15 residues in the CDR3. CDR1 is SGHRS and CDR2 is YFSETQ in the germline V gene. V gave up 0 bases and J gave up 4 bases; unmatched junction bases: 4. Here the CDR3 reads CASSLEAGPYNEQFF. The CDR3 region has the DNA TGCGCCAGCAGCTTGGAAGCGGGGCCTTACAATGAGCAGTTCTTC.

The chain has TRBV2 and TRBJ1-1; D is undetermined. The V end was cut by 11 bases, the J end by 0 bases, with 13 bases between. Germline values: CDR1 SNHLY, CDR2 FYNNEI. The length of the CDR3 is 13 residues. The CDR3 DNA reads TGTGCCTGTGGGCCGCTCCTGAACACTGAAGCTTTCTTT. Residues: CACGPLLNTEAFF. The complete variable domain, with remaining parts taken from reference TRBV2 and TRBJ1-1, reads EPEVTQTPSHQVTQMGQEVILRCVPISNHLYFYWYRQILGQKVEFLVSFYNNEISEKSEIFDDQFSVERPDGSNFTLKIRSTKLEDSAMYFCACGPLLNTEAFFGQGTRLTVV.

The V and J genes are TRBV12-3 or TRBV12-4 and TRBJ1-5, with a weak D call TRBD1 (5 bases). V gave up 3 bases and J gave up 15 bases, with 15 bases separating them. The CDR3 loop spans 12 amino acids. The CDR3: CASSFGRGPWHF. In DNA, the CDR3 is TGTGCCAGCAGTTTCGGGAGGGGACCTTGGCATTTT.

The J gene is TRBJ1-2, the V gene TRBV4-1, with a tentative D call TRBD1 (6 bases). Germline CDR1 MGHRA, CDR2 YSYEKL. V lost 6 bases to trimming and J lost 4 bases, with 18 bases between them. The CDR3 runs to 15 residues. CDR3 amino acids: CASRAGGADSYGYTF. The DNA of the CDR3 is TGCGCCAGCAGGGCGGGGGGGGCCGATAGCTATGGCTACACCTTC.

This clone was counted once. V and J are TRBV12-3 or TRBV12-4 and TRBJ1-2; 8 bases fit TRBD1. The length of the CDR3 is 13 residues. The junction had 3 bases not matched to a gene; V was cut back by 6 bases and J by 3 bases. The chain's CDR3 is CASRPGQDYGYTF. Here the CDR3 DNA reads TGTGCCAGCAGGCCGGGACAGGACTATGGCTACACCTTC.

V usage is TRBV2 and J usage is TRBJ1-4; TRBD1 might be the D (6 bases). The V end lost 6 bases, the J end lost 8 bases, and 19 bases lay between the germline ends. Germline values: CDR1 SNHLY, CDR2 FYNNEI. This CDR3 has 15 residues. CDR3 nucleotides: TGTGCCAGCAGCCCAACGGGGGGGACACTCGAAAAACTGTTTTTT. Translation: CASSPTGGTLEKLFF.

V gene TRBV5-1 combines with J gene TRBJ1-1; D possibly corresponds to TRBD1 (6 bases). Germline lookup yields CDR1 SGHRS and CDR2 YFSETQ. Trimming took off 5 bases at V and 3 bases at J, with 14 bases between the two ends. The CDR3 extends over 14 amino acids. This CDR3 reads CASSFTPGDTEAFF. In DNA form, the CDR3 reads TGCGCCAGCAGTTTTACCCCAGGGGACACTGAAGCTTTCTTT.

This clone has only one observation. The V and J genes are TRBV11-2 and TRBJ2-2, with D perhaps matching TRBD1 (6 bases). This CDR3 has 15 residues. CDR1 and CDR2 from the germline V gene are SGHAT and FQNNGV. V gave up 5 bases and J gave up 1 base, with 11 bases separating them. CDR3 coding DNA: TGTGCCAGCAGCCATACCAGGGGGAACACCGGGGAGCTGTTTTTT. This gives the protein CASSHTRGNTGELFF.

The V and J genes are TRBV7-2 and TRBJ2-6; 7 nucleotides agree with TRBD2. The ends lost 2 bases at V and 2 bases at J; junction bases unmatched: 0. CDR1 and CDR2 from the germline V gene are SGHTA and FQGNSA. The CDR3 contains 15 residues. CDR3 in amino acids: CASSLREAGANVLTF. The CDR3, as DNA: TGTGCCAGCAGCTTACGGGAGGCTGGGGCCAACGTCCTGACTTTC.

The V gene is TRBV5-5, the J gene TRBJ2-2, with D perhaps matching TRBD1 (6 bases). The CDR3 loop spans 14 amino acids. V lost 4 bases and J 5 bases, leaving 12 bases between the germline ends. Germline V gene lookup returns CDR1 SGHKS and CDR2 YYEKEE (reference sequence). CDR3: CASSPGHLTGELFF. For the CDR3, the DNA is TGTGCCAGCAGCCCGGGACACCTGACCGGGGAGCTGTTTTTT. Variable domain in full (rest from reference TRBV5-5 and TRBJ2-2): DAGVTQSPTHLIKTRGQQVTLRCSPISGHKSVSWYQQVLGQGPQFIFQYYEKEERGRGNFPDRFSARQFPNYSSELNVNALLLGDSALYLCASSPGHLTGELFFGEGSRLTVL.

The CDR3, as DNA: TGTGCCAGCAGTCGGGAGAGCTACTATGGCTACACCTTC. Its translation is CASSRESYYGYTF. The chain couples TRBV5-6 to TRBJ1-2; no firm D call. The CDR3 totals 13 residues. Germline CDR1 reads SGHDT; CDR2 reads YYEEEE. The V gene lost 5 bases and the J gene lost 3 bases, with 11 bases spanning the gap.

This sequence joins TRBV12-3 or TRBV12-4 and TRBJ1-1; 8 bases align to TRBD1. There are 13 residues in the CDR3. J lost 5 bases, V lost 6 bases, and 5 bases had no gene match. CDR3 residues: CASRPGGWTEAFF. Here the CDR3 DNA reads TGTGCCAGCAGGCCAGGGGGCTGGACTGAAGCTTTCTTT.

This chain links TRBV6-5 with TRBJ1-1; the D gene is possibly TRBD1 (5 bases). Looked up from germline, CDR1 is MNHEY and CDR2 is SVGAGI. The CDR3 is 15 residues long. V lost 0 bases to trimming and J lost 2 bases, with 10 bases between them. Written as DNA, the CDR3 is TGTGCCAGCAGTTACTCCTTCGGACAAAACACTGAAGCTTTCTTT. Its protein product is CASSYSFGQNTEAFF.

The count of this clone is one. V is TRBV5-1 and J is TRBJ1-1; D perhaps matches TRBD1 (5 bases). Trimming stripped 2 bases from V and 3 bases from J, with 8 bases between. The CDR3 consists of 13 residues. Germline assignment: CDR1 SGHRS and CDR2 YFSETQ. The CDR3 DNA reads TGCGCCAGCAGCTTTGGGGGGGACACTGAAGCTTTCTTT. This sequence encodes CASSFGGDTEAFF.

The rearrangement joins TRBV24-1 to TRBJ1-5; tentatively, D is TRBD1 (6 bases). This CDR3 has 20 residues. V was clipped by 5 bases and J by 0 bases, with 25 bases between them. Looked up from germline, CDR1 is KGHDR and CDR2 is SFDVKD. DNA of the CDR3: TGTGCCACCAGTGGTCTGTCGGCAGGGGCACATATGTATAGCAATCAGCCCCAGCATTTT. Protein sequence: CATSGLSAGAHMYSNQPQHF.

This sequence joins TRBV5-5 and TRBJ2-3; weak D call: TRBD1 (5 bases). The CDR3 runs to 14 residues. V dropped 5 bases and J dropped 1 base, with 11 bases sitting between them. From germline, CDR1 is SGHKS and CDR2 YYEKEE (reference sequence). CDR3 sequence (DNA): TGTGCCAGCAGAGGGGATTCTCGCACAGATACGCAGTATTTT. It codes for CASRGDSRTDTQYF.

The rearrangement links TRBV5-1 to TRBJ2-1; 14 bases are a match to TRBD2. CDR1 and CDR2 (germline): SGHRS, YFSETQ. Trimming cost V 2 bases and J 7 bases; bases outside gene matches: 5. The CDR3 covers 16 residues. CDR3: CASSFGLAGGGNEQFF. The CDR3 DNA reads as TGCGCCAGCAGCTTTGGACTAGCGGGGGGCGGGAATGAGCAGTTCTTC.

This clone was seen a handful of times. The chain uses TRBV2 and TRBJ1-5; the D gene is possibly TRBD1 (6 bases). Trimming removed 6 bases from V and 4 bases from J, with 16 bases in between. This CDR3 has 15 residues. The germline V gene has CDR1 SNHLY and CDR2 FYNNEI. As DNA, the CDR3 is TGTGCCAGCAGCCTGCAGGGGCGAGGGAATCAGCCCCAGCATTTT. Translating gives CASSLQGRGNQPQHF. Filled out from reference TRBV2 and TRBJ1-5, the complete variable domain reads EPEVTQTPSHQVTQMGQEVILRCVPISNHLYFYWYRQILGQKVEFLVSFYNNEISEKSEIFDDQFSVERPDGSNFTLKIRSTKLEDSAMYFCASSLQGRGNQPQHFGDGTRLSIL.

The chain joins TRBV14 to TRBJ1-4, with D possibly matching TRBD1 (5 bases). This CDR3 is built from 15 residues. Germline V gives CDR1 SGHDN, CDR2 FVKESK. V was cut by 0 bases and J by 5 bases, with 10 bases left in between. The CDR3 nucleotides are TGTGCCAGCAGCCAAGAGGGGCGGCGGAATGAAAAACTGTTTTTT. This encodes CASSQEGRRNEKLFF.

The chain uses TRBV2 and TRBJ2-7; 8 bases map to TRBD1. Germline V CDR1 and CDR2: SNHLY, FYNNEI. The CDR3 is 14 residues long. V was clipped by 6 bases and J by 4 bases; unmatched bases: 8. The CDR3 sequence: CASRRRTGLYEQYF. DNA for the CDR3: TGTGCCAGCAGAAGAAGGACAGGGTTATACGAGCAGTACTTC.

This clone was seen a single time. V usage is TRBV6-5 and J usage is TRBJ1-2, with D uncertain. Germline-derived CDR1 and CDR2 are MNHEY and SVGAGI. The V gene lost 6 bases and the J gene lost 2 bases, with 13 bases spanning the gap. This CDR3 spans 14 amino acids. The CDR3 spells CASRSGPPNYGYTF. The CDR3 DNA follows: TGTGCCAGCAGGTCAGGCCCACCGAACTATGGCTACACCTTC.

This chain uses TRBV11-3 with TRBJ2-7; 12 nucleotides agree with TRBD1. The length of the CDR3 is 15 residues. Germline V gene sequence: CDR1 SGHNT, CDR2 YENEEA. J lost 5 bases, V lost 3 bases, and 5 bases had no gene match. In DNA, the CDR3 is TGTGCCAGCAGCTTTGGGACAGGGGGCAAACACGAGCAGTACTTC. Protein: CASSFGTGGKHEQYF.

This chain joins TRBV14 and TRBJ1-1; D unresolved. This CDR3 has 16 amino acids. Germline-derived CDR1 and CDR2 are SGHDN and FVKESK. The V end lost 1 base, the J end lost 0 bases, and 12 bases lay between the germline ends. The CDR3 sequence: CASSQGLPLMNTEAFF. CDR3 coding DNA: TGTGCCAGCAGCCAAGGACTCCCATTGATGAACACTGAAGCTTTCTTT.

The chain has TRBV10-3 and TRBJ1-6; 9 positions agree with TRBD1. Germline CDR1 reads ENHRY; CDR2 reads SYGVKD. Losses at the gene ends were 0 bases for V and 9 bases for J; bases not matched to a gene: 3. The CDR3 length is 15 residues. The CDR3 region is CAISESGQGISPLHF. The DNA of the CDR3 is TGTGCCATCAGTGAGTCCGGACAGGGGATTTCACCCCTCCACTTT.

This clone occurred once. The CDR3 DNA sequence: TGTGCCAGCAGTGAAAGAAGGGGGTCAGGGTTTCAGGATTCACCCCTCCACTTT. Protein sequence: CASSERRGSGFQDSPLHF. This chain uses TRBV2 with TRBJ1-6; TRBD1 might be the D (6 bases). V dropped 2 bases and J dropped 8 bases, with 22 bases sitting between them. Per the germline V gene, CDR1 is SNHLY and CDR2 is FYNNEI. The CDR3 runs 18 residues.

The CDR3 here is CASSSGQLTGNTIYF. CDR3 nucleotides: TGCGCCAGCAGCTCAGGACAGCTAACTGGAAACACCATATATTTT. The chain recombines TRBV5-1 with TRBJ1-3; a weak D match, TRBD1 (6 bases). This CDR3 has 15 amino acids. The V end lost 3 bases, the J end lost 2 bases, and 12 bases lay between the germline ends. Per the germline V gene, CDR1 is SGHRS and CDR2 is YFSETQ.

The chain links TRBV30 to TRBJ2-1, with 8 nucleotides matching TRBD1. This CDR3 comprises 14 residues. The germline gives CDR1 GTSNPN, CDR2 SVGIG (reference sequence). V was pared by 0 bases and J by 7 bases, with 5 bases of the junction left unmatched. This CDR3 is CAWSVQGGLNEQFF. CDR3 bases: TGTGCCTGGAGTGTACAGGGGGGCTTAAATGAGCAGTTCTTC.

This chain uses TRBV3-1 (or the pseudogene TRBV3-2) with TRBJ1-6; TRBD1 is a possible D gene (5 bases). V lost 4 bases, J lost 10 bases, and 14 bases lay in between. The CDR3 runs 14 residues. Germline lookup yields CDR1 LGHDT and CDR2 YNNKEL (reference sequence). For the CDR3, the DNA is TGTGCCAGCAGCCGGGGGGGATGGGGCTCACCCCTCCACTTT. This gives the protein CASSRGGWGSPLHF.

The J gene is TRBJ2-1, the V gene TRBV5-1, with 11 bases that match TRBD1. The CDR3 spans 16 residues. V shed 1 base, J shed 4 bases, and the junction held 4 bases outside the gene matches. Per the germline V gene, CDR1 is SGHRS and CDR2 is YFSETQ. The CDR3 region has the DNA TGCGCCAGCAGCTTGATAGGGGACAGGGGGTACAATGAGCAGTTCTTC. This sequence encodes CASSLIGDRGYNEQFF.

V usage is TRBV6-5 and J usage is TRBJ2-1; 7 nucleotides agree with TRBD2. Germline assignment: CDR1 MNHEY and CDR2 SVGAGI. Trimming removed 5 bases from V and 8 bases from J; junction bases left unmatched: 6. There are 13 residues in the CDR3. The CDR3, as DNA: TGTGCCAGCAGTCGAGGTGGGGGGGATGAGCAGTTCTTC. This translates into CASSRGGGDEQFF.

The genes are TRBV2 and TRBJ1-2; TRBD1 might be the D (5 bases). The CDR3 has 14 amino acids. The germline V gene has CDR1 SNHLY and CDR2 FYNNEI. The V end was cut by 1 base, the J end by 4 bases, with 10 bases between. CDR3 nucleotide sequence: TGTGCCAGCAGTGAAGAGGGGTACACCTATGGCTACACCTTC. It is translated as CASSEEGYTYGYTF.